This entry lists 22 T cell receptor beta chains sequenced from one sample in a study. Instrument on record: Illumina MiSeq. TCRdb itself trimmed the public reads at Q25 with fastp, ran MiXCR and retained productive beta chains. Identical CDR3 proteins give one entry, which carries the most common genes and DNA. The sample profile shows some 6,000 distinct CDR3 sequences; about 9.2% of them were found once. The top ten hold around 5% of the sample. Material: CD4+ T cells from synovial fluid. The receptors come from a human donor with rheumatoid arthritis.

This clonotype counts as medium-sized. V gene TRBV6-5 combines with J gene TRBJ2-7; D might be TRBD1 or TRBD2, each matching 5 bases. The CDR3 loop spans 15 amino acids. The germline CDR1 and CDR2 sequences are MNHEY and SVGAGI. V lost 0 bases, J lost 6 bases, and 15 bases lay in between. CDR3 coding DNA: TGTGCCAGCAGTTACTCGGGGACCAATACTGTCGAGCAGTACTTC. This gives the protein CASSYSGTNTVEQYF.

This clonotype was seen many times. The V gene is TRBV3-1, the J gene TRBJ2-1; D may be TRBD1 (5 bases). Germline V gene sequence: CDR1 LGHDT, CDR2 YNNKEL (reference sequence). The germline V and J ends were trimmed by 0 bases and 2 bases, with 8 bases remaining between them. CDR3 length: 15 amino acids. This chain's CDR3 is CASSQDTGAYNEQFF. DNA of the CDR3: TGTGCCAGCAGCCAAGATACAGGCGCCTACAATGAGCAGTTCTTC.

The V and J genes are TRBV7-2 and TRBJ2-1, with D unresolved. Trimming took off 1 base at V and 7 bases at J, with 14 bases between the two ends. The germline V gene encodes CDR1 SGHTA and CDR2 FQGNSA. This CDR3 is 15 amino acids long. In nucleotides, the CDR3 is TGTGCCAGCAGCTTAGACGGTACCACGAGGAATGAGCAGTTCTTC. Amino acid sequence: CASSLDGTTRNEQFF.

Ten or more counts support this clonotype. V and J are TRBV19 and TRBJ2-7, with 9 nucleotides matching TRBD2. The CDR3 sequence is 14 residues long. Germline V gives CDR1 LNHDA, CDR2 SQIVND (reference sequence). Trimming at V came to 4 bases and at J to 7 bases, leaving 8 bases not matched to a gene. For the CDR3, the DNA is TGTGCCAGTAGTAATCCGGTAGCGGGAGTTGAGCAGTACTTC. This codes for CASSNPVAGVEQYF.

This clonotype is medium-sized. This chain joins TRBV9 and TRBJ1-3, with D possibly TRBD1 on 5 matching bases. Looked up from germline, CDR1 is SGDLS and CDR2 is YYNGEE. Deletions cut 4 bases from V and 0 bases from J, with 11 bases between. The CDR3 sequence is 15 residues long. CDR3 residues: CASSPGLISGNTIYF. The CDR3 DNA sequence: TGTGCCAGCAGCCCGGGACTTATCTCTGGAAACACCATATATTTT.

This clonotype appeared many times. The V call is TRBV18, the J call TRBJ2-3; 9 bases line up with TRBD1. V gave up 1 base and J gave up 2 bases; unmatched junction bases: 4. The CDR3 contains 16 residues. Germline CDR1 and CDR2: KGHSH and LQKENI. The CDR3 sequence: CASSPRDRVLTDTQYF. The CDR3 nucleotides read TGTGCCAGCTCACCACGGGACAGGGTTCTCACAGATACGCAGTATTTT.

The CDR3 DNA reads as TGTGCCACCAGTGATGCCACGAGGGACGGGGCAGGCTACACCTTC. Its protein is CATSDATRDGAGYTF. The chain carries TRBV24-1 and TRBJ1-2, with D perhaps matching TRBD1 (5 bases). The V gene's germline CDR1 is KGHDR and CDR2 SFDVKD. The CDR3 contains 15 residues. The V end lost 3 bases, the J end lost 8 bases, and 18 bases lay between the germline ends.

This clonotype was seen many times. The V and J genes are TRBV3-1 and TRBJ2-1; tentative D call: TRBD2 (5 bases). The CDR3 totals 14 residues. The germline V gene encodes CDR1 LGHDT and CDR2 YNNKEL (reference sequence). With 1 base removed from V and 9 bases from J, the gap between germline ends came to 13 bases. CDR3 region: CASSQGPLAGEQFF. In DNA form, the CDR3 reads TGTGCCAGCAGCCAAGGCCCCCTAGCCGGTGAGCAGTTCTTC.

This clonotype has a count of ten or more. The rearrangement joins TRBV28 to TRBJ1-5; the D gene is possibly TRBD1 (5 bases). The germline gives CDR1 MDHEN, CDR2 SYDVKM. Trimming shortened V by 8 bases and J by 5 bases, and 10 bases separated the two germline ends. This CDR3 is 12 amino acids long. The CDR3 spells CASARGDQPQHF. The CDR3 nucleotides are TGTGCCAGCGCCAGAGGGGATCAGCCCCAGCATTTT. Using reference TRBV28 and TRBJ1-5 for the parts outside the CDR3, the full variable domain is DVKVTQSSRYLVKRTGEKVFLECVQDMDHENMFWYRQDPGLGLRLIYFSYDVKMKEKGDIPEGYSVSREKKERFSLILESASTNQTSMYLCASARGDQPQHFGDGTRLSIL.

In its sample, this clonotype was seen many times. In DNA, the CDR3 is TGTGCCATCAGTGGAGCAACAGTTCAAGATACGCAGTATTTT. This sequence encodes CAISGATVQDTQYF. The gene calls are TRBV10-3 and TRBJ2-3, with D uncertain. The CDR3 length is 14 residues. Germline V gene lookup returns CDR1 ENHRY and CDR2 SYGVKD. V lost 4 bases to trimming and J lost 5 bases, with 13 bases between them.

This clonotype has at least ten counts. The chain couples TRBV12-3 or TRBV12-4 to TRBJ2-5, with TRBD2 matching over 9 bases. CDR3 length: 17 amino acids. Losses at the gene ends were 4 bases for V and 4 bases for J; bases not matched to a gene: 13. The CDR3 sequence: CASSSPLAGVRGETQYF. Written as DNA, the CDR3 is TGTGCCAGCAGTTCCCCTTTAGCGGGAGTTAGGGGAGAGACCCAGTACTTC.

This clonotype was counted at least ten times. The chain carries TRBV3-1 and TRBJ1-3; 7 bases agree with TRBD1. CDR1 is LGHDT, CDR2 YNNKEL, per germline (reference sequence). The CDR3 covers 15 residues. Losses at the gene ends were 0 bases for V and 3 bases for J; bases not matched to a gene: 2. DNA for the CDR3: TGTGCCAGCAGCCAAGACTACAGGGGTGGAAACACCATATATTTT. Residues: CASSQDYRGGNTIYF.

The chain combines TRBV19 with TRBJ1-1; 7 bases match TRBD1. Germline V gene sequence: CDR1 LNHDA, CDR2 SQIVND (reference sequence). J was trimmed by 2 bases and V by 10 bases; bases with no gene match: 13. The CDR3 extends over 15 amino acids. The CDR3 coding sequence is TGTGCCACCTCAGGGGGGGCGCGGATAAACACTGAAGCTTTCTTT. Translating gives CATSGGARINTEAFF.

This clonotype was seen many times. This sequence joins TRBV3-1 and TRBJ2-7; TRBD2 matches at 10 bases. The CDR3 contains 16 residues. CDR1 is LGHDT, CDR2 YNNKEL, per germline (reference sequence). V shed 0 bases, J shed 5 bases, and the junction held 7 bases outside the gene matches. The CDR3 DNA reads as TGTGCCAGCAGCCAAGATACAGCGGGAGGGCCCCACGAGCAGTACTTC. Its translation is CASSQDTAGGPHEQYF.

The sample holds many counts of this clonotype. The rearrangement uses TRBV18 and TRBJ2-7; 8 nucleotides match TRBD2. There are 13 residues in the CDR3. The germline gives CDR1 KGHSH, CDR2 LQKENI. The V segment lost 9 bases and the J segment 1 base; nucleotides outside the gene matches: 5. In DNA form, the CDR3 reads TGTGCCAGTTCGGGGGGGCGATCCTACGAGCAGTACTTC. Protein: CASSGGRSYEQYF. The variable domain in full, with the rest retrieved from reference TRBV18 and TRBJ2-7, is NAGVMQNPRHLVRRRGQEARLRCSPMKGHSHVYWYRQLPEEGLKFMVYLQKENIIDESGMPKERFSAEFPKEGPSILRIQQVVRGDSAAYFCASSGGRSYEQYFGPGTRLTVT.

This clonotype is judged medium-sized. The V and J genes are TRBV11-2 and TRBJ2-7; 12 nucleotides align to TRBD2. Germline CDR1 SGHAT, CDR2 FQNNGV. The CDR3 length is 17 residues. With 4 bases clipped from V and 2 bases from J, the junction kept 9 bases outside the gene matches. The CDR3 sequence: CASSWTSGDPEPYEQYF. In nucleotides, the CDR3 is TGTGCCAGCAGCTGGACTAGCGGGGACCCAGAACCCTACGAGCAGTACTTC.

This clonotype was seen more than once but under ten times. This sequence joins TRBV10-3 and TRBJ2-7; either TRBD1 or TRBD2 may supply D (6 bases each). In germline, CDR1 is ENHRY, CDR2 SYGVKD. The germline V and J ends were trimmed by 11 bases and 5 bases, with 22 bases remaining between them. The CDR3 contains 14 residues. CDR3 loop: CAVGGTLTGNEQYF. DNA for the CDR3: TGTGCCGTTGGCGGGACTTTGACAGGCAACGAGCAGTACTTC.

To note about this clonotype: The junction shows a germline mismatch at one end, possibly a read error. The chain employs TRBV20-1 and TRBJ2-7, with D tentatively TRBD1 or TRBD2 (5 bases each). There are 12 residues in the CDR3. The germline gives CDR1 DFQATT, CDR2 SNEGSKA (reference sequence). The CDR3 bases are TGCAGTACTAGAGACGACAGCTACGAGCAGTACTTC. Its translation: CSTRDDSYEQYF.

The count of this clonotype is one. The chain employs TRBV11-3 and TRBJ2-2, with D unresolved. The CDR3 runs to 14 residues. Germline CDR1 reads SGHNT; CDR2 reads YENEEA. V lost 9 bases to trimming and J lost 3 bases, with 14 bases between them. The CDR3 reads CASTQSLDTGELFF. The CDR3 nucleotides read TGTGCCAGTACGCAGAGTCTGGACACCGGGGAGCTGTTTTTT.

There are many counts of this clonotype. This chain uses TRBV28 with TRBJ2-7; D remains unclear. The germline V and J ends were trimmed by 5 bases and 5 bases, with 7 bases remaining between them. The germline V gene has CDR1 MDHEN and CDR2 SYDVKM. This CDR3 contains 11 residues. The CDR3 reads CASSQRHEQYF. In DNA form, the CDR3 reads TGTGCCAGCAGTCAAAGGCACGAGCAGTACTTC.

By share of the sample, this clonotype is large. Written as DNA, the CDR3 is TGTGCCAGCAGCTTACATGCAGCGACCCTCTACAATGAGCAGTTCTTC. Translating it yields CASSLHAATLYNEQFF. The chain is built from TRBV7-2 and TRBJ2-1; no firm D call. Germline loops: CDR1 SGHTA, CDR2 FQGNSA. The V end was cut by 2 bases, the J end by 3 bases, with 14 bases between. CDR3 size: 16 residues.

By sample share, this clonotype is medium-sized. DNA of the CDR3: TGTGCCAGCAGCTTGGCCGGCGATAATGAAAAACTGTTTTTT. The encoded protein is CASSLAGDNEKLFF. This chain uses TRBV5-5 with TRBJ1-4; the D is unclear. The germline V gene has CDR1 SGHKS and CDR2 YYEKEE (reference sequence). CDR3 size: 14 residues. V was trimmed by 0 bases and J by 4 bases, leaving 7 bases between them.